Listed here are 18 T cell receptor beta chains from one sample, sequenced in a study of blood T cell repertoires in COVID-19. TCRdb's table, derived via immunoSEQ multiplex PCR, lists solely in-frame clones and lacks some. This table holds 350,000 to 500,000 clones, about 88% found once. The sequenced sample consisted of PBMCs or T cells enriched from blood (not recorded which). These receptors were taken from a woman aged 18-30 years who had been exposed to COVID-19.

This rearrangement joins TRBV21-1 to TRBJ1-5; the D call TRBD1 from the table was never checked on the DNA. TRBV21-1 is designated a pseudogene. This CDR3 contains 16 residues. The CDR3 nucleotides read TGTGCCAGCAGCAATTCCGGGACAGGGGGCAATCAGCCCCAGCATTTT. Protein: CASSNSGTGGNQPQHF.

V and J are TRBV5-6 and TRBJ1-1; D perhaps matches TRBD1 (5 bases). The CDR3 consists of 17 residues. With 4 bases removed from V and 0 bases from J, the gap between germline ends came to 19 bases. CDR1 is SGHDT and CDR2 is YYEEEE in the germline V gene. CDR3 residues: CASSPQGVASMNTEAFF. CDR3 in DNA: TGTGCCAGCAGCCCCCAAGGGGTAGCTTCTATGAACACTGAAGCTTTCTTT.

The V and J genes are TRBV28 and TRBJ1-1; D is perhaps TRBD1 (5 bases). CDR3 length: 15 amino acids. V lost 7 bases, J lost 0 bases, and 15 bases lay in between. Germline CDR1 MDHEN, CDR2 SYDVKM. CDR3 nucleotide sequence: TGTGCCAGCACCTTCGGGGGAATAGTGAACACTGAAGCTTTCTTT. It specifies CASTFGGIVNTEAFF.

This clone was detected only once. The J gene is TRBJ2-7, the V gene TRBV9, with TRBD2 matching over 7 bases. The CDR3 is made up of 14 amino acids. V lost 4 bases and J lost 6; bases outside the gene matches: 10. CDR1 is SGDLS, CDR2 YYNGEE, per germline. The CDR3 DNA is TGTGCCAGCAGCCCCAGCGGGACTACGGGCGAGCAGTACTTC. Translated, it gives CASSPSGTTGEQYF.

V usage is TRBV19 and J usage is TRBJ2-1, with 8 bases lining up with TRBD2. The CDR3 is 14 residues long. V lost 5 bases, J lost 8 bases, and 8 bases stayed unmatched. Germline V gene lookup returns CDR1 LNHDA and CDR2 SQIVND (reference sequence). CDR3 loop: CASSAGREGHEQFF. The DNA for the CDR3 is TGTGCCAGTAGTGCTGGACGGGAGGGTCATGAGCAGTTCTTC.

CDR3 residues: CASSRQASLNYGYTF. The CDR3 DNA reads TGTGCCAGCAGCAGACAGGCTAGCCTTAACTATGGCTACACCTTC. This rearrangement joins TRBV11-2 to TRBJ1-2; maybe TRBD1 (6 bases). This CDR3 spans 15 amino acids. The ends were cut back, 5 bases at V and 1 base at J, with 14 bases in the middle. CDR1 is SGHAT, CDR2 FQNNGV, per germline.

The V call is TRBV15, the J call TRBJ2-5; TRBD1 agrees at 7 bases. The trim removed 3 bases at V and 1 base at J, leaving 5 bases unmatched. The CDR3 totals 15 residues. Germline values: CDR1 LNHNV, CDR2 YYDKDF (reference sequence). CDR3 loop: CATSSYRDSQETQYF. DNA for the CDR3: TGTGCCACCAGCAGTTACCGGGACAGCCAAGAGACCCAGTACTTC.

V gene TRBV7-9 combines with J gene TRBJ2-3, with 11 bases identical to TRBD2. CDR3 length: 16 amino acids. CDR1 and CDR2 from the germline V gene are SEHNR and FQNEAQ (reference sequence). V trimming: 4 bases; J trimming: 2 bases; junction bases outside the gene matches: 5. The CDR3 DNA reads as TGTGCCAGCAGCTCACTGACTAGCGGGACCACAGATACGCAGTATTTT. This translates into CASSSLTSGTTDTQYF.

The rearrangement links TRBV2 to TRBJ2-7; a weak D match, TRBD1 (6 bases). The CDR3 is made up of 14 amino acids. Germline V lookup: CDR1 SNHLY, CDR2 FYNNEI. Trimming stripped 6 bases from V and 0 bases from J, with 12 bases between. CDR3 bases: TGTGCCAGCAGACCACAGGGTTTCTCCTACGAGCAGTACTTC. It specifies CASRPQGFSYEQYF.

This clone has just a few counts. The CDR3 bases are TGCGCCAGCAGCCAGCCCGGGAACACCATATATTTT. It is translated as CASSQPGNTIYF. The chain recombines TRBV4-3 with TRBJ1-3; D is unclear. This CDR3 is built from 12 residues. Germline assignment: CDR1 LGHNA and CDR2 YSLEER. The ends were cut back, 3 bases at V and 7 bases at J, with 7 bases in the middle.

V and J are TRBV7-8 and TRBJ1-3; D is undetermined. The CDR3 runs to 11 residues. Germline V lookup: CDR1 SGHVS, CDR2 FQNEAQ. Trimming shortened V by 8 bases and J by 4 bases, and 6 bases separated the two germline ends. The CDR3 coding sequence is TGTGCCAGCTTGACAGGAAACACCATATATTTT. Residues: CASLTGNTIYF.

This clone has a single count. The rearrangement joins TRBV19 to TRBJ2-7; 12 nucleotides line up with TRBD2. J gave up 3 bases and V 3 bases, and 3 bases lay outside the gene matches. Germline lookup yields CDR1 LNHDA and CDR2 SQIVND (reference sequence). The CDR3 contains 15 residues. CDR3 amino acids: CASSIRLAGVYEQYF. The CDR3 bases are TGTGCCAGTAGTATTCGACTAGCGGGGGTCTACGAGCAGTACTTC.

This chain connects TRBV7-8 to TRBJ2-3; D is unclear. The V gene's germline CDR1 is SGHVS and CDR2 FQNEAQ. V shed 1 base and J shed 5 bases, with 4 bases lying between them. The CDR3 covers 12 residues. In DNA form, the CDR3 reads TGTGCCAGCAGCTTAGTACAAGATACGCAGTATTTT. It codes for CASSLVQDTQYF.

The V gene is TRBV15, the J gene TRBJ2-3; 9 nucleotides match TRBD1. CDR1 LNHNV and CDR2 YYDKDF come from the germline V gene (reference sequence). Trimming cost V 3 bases and J 1 base; bases outside gene matches: 5. The CDR3 loop spans 16 amino acids. The CDR3 DNA reads as TGTGCCACCAGCAGCAGGACAGGGGAACGCACAGATACGCAGTATTTT. It encodes CATSSRTGERTDTQYF.

This rearrangement joins TRBV24-1 to TRBJ2-7; a weak D match, TRBD1 (5 bases). The length of the CDR3 is 17 residues. V was trimmed by 2 bases and J by 5 bases, leaving 21 bases between them. Looked up from germline, CDR1 is KGHDR and CDR2 is SFDVKD. CDR3 bases: TGTGCCACCAGTGATTGGACAATGAGGATAGATGACGACGAGCAGTACTTC. Amino acids: CATSDWTMRIDDDEQYF.

The V and J genes are TRBV27 and TRBJ2-1; the match to TRBD2 covers 7 bases. Germline CDR1 and CDR2: MNHEY and SMNVEV (reference sequence). This CDR3 contains 16 residues. V lost 6 bases and J lost 0; bases outside the gene matches: 8. This chain's CDR3 is CASSPSGWSSYNEQFF. As DNA, the CDR3 is TGTGCCAGCAGCCCTAGCGGCTGGAGCTCCTACAATGAGCAGTTCTTC.

This clone was counted between two and nine times. This chain joins TRBV28 and TRBJ1-1, with 10 bases that match TRBD1. This CDR3 region has 14 residues. The V gene end was trimmed by 2 bases and the J gene end by 9 bases; junction bases not matched to a gene: 6. Germline loops: CDR1 MDHEN, CDR2 SYDVKM. The CDR3 reads CASSLTFDRGQAFF. CDR3 DNA: TGTGCCAGCAGTTTAACCTTCGACAGGGGGCAAGCTTTCTTT.

This rearrangement joins TRBV7-2 to TRBJ1-4; no firm D call. The V end was cut by 0 bases, the J end by 3 bases, with 8 bases between. This CDR3 contains 15 residues. Looked up from germline, CDR1 is SGHTA and CDR2 is FQGNSA. In DNA form, the CDR3 reads TGTGCCAGCAGCTTAGCGAGGGCGGCTAATGAAAAACTGTTTTTT. It codes for CASSLARAANEKLFF.